The present T cell receptor beta chain was sequenced within a study of lymphopenia after photon versus proton radiotherapy. Findings and caveats of the study: Only patients who died were analyzed for survival; proton advantage is unproven. Oligoclonal CD8+ Temra expansion after nadir drove photon patients' diversity drop. Under photons, naive T cells and diversity fell while effector/memory populations rose.

Some clones are missing from TCRdb's copy, which holds only in-frame ones; the method was immunoSEQ multiplex PCR. The sample has 20,000 to 25,000 clones; around 90% are singletons. On this clone itself: What it binds is unknown.

J was trimmed by 5 bases and V by 4 bases; bases with no gene match: 9. CDR3 length equals 17 residues. Per the germline V gene, CDR1 is SEHNR and CDR2 is FQNEAQ (reference sequence). This clonotype was obtained from a woman in her 70s with pancreatic cancer. Some clones in this sample may be carry-over from other donors' samples. The source was peripheral blood, collected from a patient treated with proton-based radiotherapy. This chain uses TRBV7-9 with TRBJ2-1; the match to TRBD2 covers 12 bases. The CDR3 reads CASSYRLAGVRNNEQFF. The CDR3, as DNA: TGTGCCAGCAGCTACCGACTAGCGGGAGTAAGGAACAATGAGCAGTTCTTC.